This T cell receptor beta chain was recovered during a study of glioma-infiltrating T cells. For the study at large: Dexamethasone exposure before glioma surgery was limited to six or fewer days. Sequencing aimed for about 4.5- to 11-fold coverage of about a million peripheral T cells.

General observations from the study: Signature shared blood CDR3 motifs were enriched in low-divergence and depleted in high-divergence patients.

Turning to this clonotype: The antigen is not known. This sequence may be a read error, since a much larger clone differs from it by one base.

The V gene's germline CDR1 is DFQATT and CDR2 SNEGSKA (reference sequence). The CDR3 covers 13 residues. The iRepertoire nested amplicon-rescue multiplex PCR amplified TCR alpha and beta CDR3s from RNA. Input was about 95-400 ng of tissue mRNA or PBMC total RNA. TCRdb reprocessed the multiplex PCR reads via MiXCR and lists one record per CDR3 protein. The sample yields 300,000 to 450,000 distinct CDR3 sequences, about two fifths seen once. The rearrangement links TRBV20-1 to TRBJ1-2; D may be TRBD1 (6 bases). The material sequenced was glioma tissue, nonneoplastic brain tissue, or PBMCs (not recorded which). This clonotype originated in a human donor with low-grade glioma or glioblastoma, undergoing nonglioma brain surgery, or in good health (not recorded which). DNA for the CDR3: TGCACTGCCGGGACACACCCGTTCTATGGCTACACCTTC. The encoded protein is CTAGTHPFYGYTF.